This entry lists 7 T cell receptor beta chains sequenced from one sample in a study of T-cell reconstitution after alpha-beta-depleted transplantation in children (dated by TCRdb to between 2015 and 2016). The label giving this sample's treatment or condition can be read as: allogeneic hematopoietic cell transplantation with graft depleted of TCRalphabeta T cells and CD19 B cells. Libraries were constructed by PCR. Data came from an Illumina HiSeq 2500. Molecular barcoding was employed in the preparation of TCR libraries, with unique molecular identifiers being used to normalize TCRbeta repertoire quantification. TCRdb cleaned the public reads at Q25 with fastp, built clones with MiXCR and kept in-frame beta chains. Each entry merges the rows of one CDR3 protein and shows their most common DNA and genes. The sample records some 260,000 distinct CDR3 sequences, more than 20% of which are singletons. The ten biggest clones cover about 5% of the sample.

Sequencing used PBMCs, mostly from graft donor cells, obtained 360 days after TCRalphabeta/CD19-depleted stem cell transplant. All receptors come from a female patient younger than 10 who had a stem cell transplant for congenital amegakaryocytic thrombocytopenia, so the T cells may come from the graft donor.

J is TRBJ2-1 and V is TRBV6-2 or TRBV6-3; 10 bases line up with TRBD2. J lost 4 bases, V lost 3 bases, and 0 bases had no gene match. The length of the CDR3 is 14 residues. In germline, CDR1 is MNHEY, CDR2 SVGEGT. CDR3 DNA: TGTGCCAGCAGTTATAGCGGGGGGTACAATGAGCAGTTCTTC. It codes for CASSYSGGYNEQFF.

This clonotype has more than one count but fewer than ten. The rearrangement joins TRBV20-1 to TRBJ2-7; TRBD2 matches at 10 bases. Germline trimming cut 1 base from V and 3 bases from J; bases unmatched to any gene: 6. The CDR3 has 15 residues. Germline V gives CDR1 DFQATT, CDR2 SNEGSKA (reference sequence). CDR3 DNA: TGCAGTGCTAGAGCCCCTAGCGGGGGCCACTACGAGCAGTACTTC. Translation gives CSARAPSGGHYEQYF.

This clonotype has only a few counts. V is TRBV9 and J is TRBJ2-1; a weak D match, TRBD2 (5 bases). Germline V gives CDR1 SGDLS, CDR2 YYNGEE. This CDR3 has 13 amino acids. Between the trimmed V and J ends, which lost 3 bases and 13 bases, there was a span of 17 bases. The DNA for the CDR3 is TGTGCCAGCAGCGGTCCCTACCGGGATTCTCAGTTCTTC. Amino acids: CASSGPYRDSQFF.

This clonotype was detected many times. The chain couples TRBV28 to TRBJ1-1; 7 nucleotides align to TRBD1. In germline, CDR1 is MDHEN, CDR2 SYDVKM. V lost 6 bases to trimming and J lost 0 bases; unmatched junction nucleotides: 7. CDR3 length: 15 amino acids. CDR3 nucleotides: TGTGCCAGCAGCCATGCCCAGGGGGTGAACACTGAAGCTTTCTTT. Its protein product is CASSHAQGVNTEAFF.

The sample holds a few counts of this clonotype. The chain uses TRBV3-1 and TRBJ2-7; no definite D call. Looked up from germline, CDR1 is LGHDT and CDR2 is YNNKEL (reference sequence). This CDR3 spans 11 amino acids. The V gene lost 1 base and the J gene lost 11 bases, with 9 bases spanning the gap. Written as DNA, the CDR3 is TGTGCCAGCAGCCAAGGTGCGGCCAAGTACTTC. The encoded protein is CASSQGAAKYF.

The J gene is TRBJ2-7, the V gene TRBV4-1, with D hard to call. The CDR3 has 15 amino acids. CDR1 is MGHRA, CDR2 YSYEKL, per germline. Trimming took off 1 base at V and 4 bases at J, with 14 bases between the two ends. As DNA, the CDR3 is TGCGCCAGCAGCCAAGTATTGGGCAAAGAATACGAGCAGTACTTC. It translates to CASSQVLGKEYEQYF.

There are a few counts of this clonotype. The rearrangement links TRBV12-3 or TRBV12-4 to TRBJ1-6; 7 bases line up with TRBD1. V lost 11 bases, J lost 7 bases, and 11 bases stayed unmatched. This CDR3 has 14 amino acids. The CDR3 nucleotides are TGTGCCGAGAACCAGGGACAGCAGAATTCACCCCTCCACTTT. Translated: CAENQGQQNSPLHF.